What follows describes a single T cell receptor beta chain. TCRdb keeps only in-frame clones here, not all; method: immunoSEQ multiplex PCR. The data contain some 60,000 clones, just over 90% of them seen just once; the ten biggest clones take up over 1.5%. Unmatched junction bases numbered 4, after V lost 0 bases and J lost 9 bases. There are 14 residues in the CDR3. Germline lookup yields CDR1 SGHKS and CDR2 YYEKEE (reference sequence). The sample belongs to a study of T cell changes during pregnancy in multiple sclerosis. The sequencing here drew on peripheral blood, taken after pregnancy. This clonotype was obtained from a female donor with multiple sclerosis, enrolled in a pregnancy study. V and J are TRBV5-5 and TRBJ2-1; 9 bases are a match to TRBD2. The CDR3 sequence is CASSLGGRGIEQFF. CDR3 sequence (DNA): TGTGCCAGCAGCTTGGGCGGGAGGGGCATTGAGCAGTTCTTC.